Listed below are T cell receptor beta chains from one sample, sequenced in a study of naive and memory T cell subsets. TCRdb processed the UMI-ligation and nested PCR reads anew with MiXCR; each CDR3 protein has one entry. Among roughly 21,000 distinct CDR3 sequences listed, approximately 11% were seen once. The sequencing sample was made of central memory CD8+ T cells from blood. The receptor set was obtained from a human donor in good health. The conserved cysteine and the conserved F or W are not part of the CDR3 here. The order of the fields is J gene, V gene, CDR3 protein.

J: TRBJ1-5
V: TRBV19
CDR3: ASSIPGDNQPQH

J: TRBJ1-3
V: TRBV25-1
CDR3: ASSPAVGLY

J: TRBJ2-2
V: TRBV23-1
CDR3: ASSQTGTANTGELF

J: TRBJ1-2
V: TRBV5-4
CDR3: ASSLWGTGDGYT

J: TRBJ2-1
V: TRBV6-1
CDR3: ASSEDLGLHEQF

J: TRBJ1-1
V: TRBV20-1
CDR3: SARDLSRENTEAF

J: TRBJ1-1
V: TRBV6-5
CDR3: ASSPGANTEAF

J: TRBJ1-1
V: TRBV7-2
CDR3: ASSWGTAIEAF

J: TRBJ2-1
V: TRBV13
CDR3: ASSTRGTGGNEQF

J: TRBJ2-7
V: TRBV20-1
CDR3: SAPGAGNSYEQY

J: TRBJ2-1
V: TRBV29-1
CDR3: SVDGLAVSEQF

J: TRBJ2-1
V: TRBV7-9
CDR3: ASSLGDRVHNEQF

J: TRBJ2-7
V: TRBV5-1
CDR3: ASSWTSGTYEQY

J: TRBJ2-1
V: TRBV3-1
CDR3: ASSDGTSGRVGTNEQF

J: TRBJ1-2
V: TRBV28
CDR3: ASIELGQLTNYGYT

J: TRBJ2-7
V: TRBV20-1
CDR3: SASIPLGREPLRAEQY

J: TRBJ2-7
V: TRBV4-2
CDR3: ASSQAGPGSSDEQY

J: TRBJ2-7
V: TRBV7-3
CDR3: ASSLTSYEQY

J: TRBJ2-1
V: TRBV27
CDR3: ASSTETSAYNEQF

J: TRBJ2-1
V: TRBV15
CDR3: ATSGHSYNEQF

J: TRBJ2-1
V: TRBV20-1
CDR3: SASPGTSGLQGQF

J: TRBJ2-3
V: TRBV7-2
CDR3: ASSLGVGVFTDTQY

J: TRBJ1-6
V: TRBV11-2
CDR3: ASSLGGYDSPLH